A selection of T cell receptor beta chains follows, all from one sample in a study of blood T cell repertoires in COVID-19. Data came from immunoSEQ multiplex PCR; TCRdb stores just in-frame clones and leaves some out. The data contain roughly 90,000 clones, about four fifths of them singletons. Sequenced input: peripheral blood. Receptors originate from a woman in her 70s with acute or convalescent COVID-19. Both conserved end residues are part of each CDR3. Each record gives: J gene, V gene, CDR3 protein.

J gene: TRBJ1-2; V gene: TRBV6-6; CDR3 protein: CASTGGWNYGYTF
J gene: TRBJ1-2; V gene: TRBV27; CDR3 protein: CASSLSRQGLVYTF
J gene: TRBJ1-6; V gene: TRBV5-1; CDR3 protein: CASSQDEGALDPLHF
J gene: TRBJ1-2; V gene: TRBV6-1; CDR3 protein: CASSEAREGYGYTF
J gene: TRBJ2-1; V gene: TRBV7-2; CDR3 protein: CASSIIADTYNEQFF
J gene: TRBJ2-7; V gene: TRBV5-1; CDR3 protein: CASSLTGGADEQYF
J gene: TRBJ1-6; V gene: TRBV9; CDR3 protein: CASSASGTGNSPLHF
J gene: TRBJ1-1; V gene: TRBV3-1/TRBV3-2; CDR3 protein: CASSQGWGQVLNTEAFF
J gene: TRBJ1-4; V gene: TRBV29-1; CDR3 protein: CSVVLQGGFEKLFF
J gene: TRBJ2-7; V gene: TRBV28; CDR3 protein: CASSLLRQRYEQYF
J gene: TRBJ1-4; V gene: TRBV28; CDR3 protein: CASSLIGTGDNEKLFF
J gene: TRBJ1-4; V gene: TRBV5-6; CDR3 protein: CASSLFLQINEKLFF
J gene: TRBJ1-2; V gene: TRBV30; CDR3 protein: CAWSPGDYGYTF
J gene: TRBJ1-5; V gene: TRBV30; CDR3 protein: CAWAPRTGNQPQHF
J gene: TRBJ2-7; V gene: TRBV27; CDR3 protein: CASSGIFRTGGIYEQYF